This T cell receptor (beta chain) was recorded in a study of post-analysis software for immune sequencing data. Turning to the study itself: Several disease courses (relapsing-remitting, secondary progressive and progressive-relapsing) of multiple sclerosis were included. General study results and limits: Batch-mates among the samples co-clustered strongly by F measure. TRBV5-6, TRBV5-1 and TRBV20-1 belonged to a set of a handful of TRBV segments that were more frequent in patients than controls. Compared against controls, patients with multiple sclerosis displayed significantly lower normalized Chao1 diversity.

Germline V gene data show CDR1 as SQVTM and CDR2 as ANQGSEA. This CDR3 has 13 residues. Trimming removed 0 bases from V and 5 bases from J, with 8 bases in between. As regards this clonotype: Its antigen is unknown.

Sequencing libraries made from TCR beta cDNA carried unique molecular identifiers. It was from about 0.94 to 9.7 million T cells that approximately 500,000 cDNA molecules came. TCRdb reprocessed the PCR reads via MiXCR and lists one record per CDR3 protein. The sample records roughly 730,000 distinct CDR3 sequences, just under 30% being singletons. The sequence came from a girl between 10 and 17 years old with multiple sclerosis. V is TRBV29-1 and J is TRBJ1-5, with D hard to call. The sequencing input was blood. The chain's CDR3 is CSVEEGRDQPQHF. CDR3 DNA: TGCAGCGTTGAAGAAGGCAGAGATCAGCCCCAGCATTTT.